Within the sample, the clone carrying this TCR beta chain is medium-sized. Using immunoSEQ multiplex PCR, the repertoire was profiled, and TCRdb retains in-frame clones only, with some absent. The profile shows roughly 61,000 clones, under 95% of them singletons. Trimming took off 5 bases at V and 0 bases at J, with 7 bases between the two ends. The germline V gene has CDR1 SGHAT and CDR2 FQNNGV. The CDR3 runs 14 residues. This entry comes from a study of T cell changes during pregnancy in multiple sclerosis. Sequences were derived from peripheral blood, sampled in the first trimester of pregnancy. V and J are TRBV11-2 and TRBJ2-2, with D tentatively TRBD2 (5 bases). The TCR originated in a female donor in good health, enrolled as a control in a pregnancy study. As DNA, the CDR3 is TGTGCCAGCAGCCAACTAGCGAACACCGGGGAGCTGTTTTTT. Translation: CASSQLANTGELFF. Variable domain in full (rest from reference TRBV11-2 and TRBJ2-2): EAGVAQSPRYKIIEKRQSVAFWCNPISGHATLYWYQQILGQGPKLLIQFQNNGVVDDSQLPKDRFSAERLKGVDSTLKIQPAKLEDSAVYLCASSQLANTGELFFGEGSRLTVL.